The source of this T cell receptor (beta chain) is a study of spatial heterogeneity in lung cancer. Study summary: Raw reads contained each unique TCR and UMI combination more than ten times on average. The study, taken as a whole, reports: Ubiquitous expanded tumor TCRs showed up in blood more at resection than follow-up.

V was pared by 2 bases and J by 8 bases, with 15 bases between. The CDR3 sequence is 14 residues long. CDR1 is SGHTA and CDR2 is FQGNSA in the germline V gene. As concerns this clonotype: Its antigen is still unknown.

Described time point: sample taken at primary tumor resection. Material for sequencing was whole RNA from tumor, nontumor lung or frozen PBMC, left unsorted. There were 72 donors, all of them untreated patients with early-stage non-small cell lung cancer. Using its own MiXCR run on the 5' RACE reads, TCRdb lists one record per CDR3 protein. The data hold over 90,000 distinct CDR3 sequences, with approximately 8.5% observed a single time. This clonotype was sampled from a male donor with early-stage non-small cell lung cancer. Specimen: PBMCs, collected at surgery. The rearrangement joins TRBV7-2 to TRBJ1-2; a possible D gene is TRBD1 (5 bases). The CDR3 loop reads CASSLTRAGFGYTF. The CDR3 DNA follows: TGTGCCAGCAGCTTAACCCGGGCAGGGTTCGGCTACACCTTC.